These 23 T cell receptor beta chains were sequenced from one sample in a study of cytomegalovirus exposure and HLA in healthy donors. PCR primers comprised 60 Vbeta and 13 Jbeta primers. The data were produced by immunoSEQ multiplex PCR, yet TCRdb's version contains in-frame clones alone and is incomplete. This sample has 150,000 or so clones, with around 77% found just once. The sample consisted of PBMCs. The receptors derive from a woman in her 30s in good health and CMV-seronegative.

This sequence joins TRBV6-1 and TRBJ2-7, with 8 bases aligning to TRBD1. Germline values: CDR1 MNHNS, CDR2 SASEGT. V lost 1 base and J lost 3; bases outside the gene matches: 8. This CDR3 region has 16 residues. CDR3 coding DNA: TGTGCCAGCAGTGAAGGGACAGGGACAGGCGGCTACGAGCAGTACTTC. This encodes CASSEGTGTGGYEQYF.

The chain employs TRBV7-6 and TRBJ1-1; D uncertain. Trimming cost V 4 bases and J 0 bases, with 12 bases left between them. Germline lookup yields CDR1 SGHVS and CDR2 FNYEAQ. The CDR3 length is 15 residues. The CDR3 nucleotides are TGTGCCAGCAGCTCCCGACAATCCATGAACACTGAAGCTTTCTTT. Its translation is CASSSRQSMNTEAFF.

This sequence joins TRBV27 and TRBJ2-1, with 11 bases identical to TRBD2. V was clipped by 6 bases and J by 3 bases; unmatched bases: 1. The CDR3 is made up of 14 amino acids. CDR1 is MNHEY and CDR2 is SMNVEV in the germline V gene (reference sequence). This CDR3 reads CASRLAGDYNEQFF. In DNA form, the CDR3 reads TGTGCCAGCAGACTAGCGGGGGACTACAATGAGCAGTTCTTC.

The J gene is TRBJ2-1, the V gene TRBV19, with D tentatively TRBD1 (5 bases). V was clipped by 1 base and J by 0 bases, with 16 bases between them. CDR1 and CDR2 from the germline V gene are LNHDA and SQIVND (reference sequence). This CDR3 spans 18 amino acids. CDR3 residues: CASSIVGGRGSSYNEQFF. CDR3 nucleotides: TGTGCCAGTAGTATAGTTGGTGGTAGGGGCAGCTCCTACAATGAGCAGTTCTTC.

This clone appeared once. This chain links TRBV20-1 with TRBJ2-1, with 7 bases aligning to TRBD2. Trimming cost V 3 bases and J 9 bases; bases outside gene matches: 2. The CDR3 has 11 amino acids. The V gene's germline CDR1 is DFQATT and CDR2 SNEGSKA (reference sequence). CDR3 nucleotide sequence: TGCAGTGCTAGTAGGGAGGGTGAGCAGTTCTTC. Translated, it gives CSASREGEQFF.

The V gene is TRBV4-1, the J gene TRBJ1-6; maybe TRBD1 (5 bases). The CDR3 covers 16 residues. V shed 2 bases and J shed 10 bases, with 18 bases lying between them. Germline CDR1 is MGHRA and CDR2 is YSYEKL. The CDR3 loop is CASSQSPGRVESPLHF. CDR3 sequence (DNA): TGCGCCAGCAGCCAATCCCCCGGCAGGGTGGAATCACCCCTCCACTTT.

This chain joins TRBV5-5 and TRBJ2-1; D is ambiguous. Trimming shortened V by 0 bases and J by 7 bases, and 8 bases separated the two germline ends. The CDR3 contains 13 residues. CDR1 SGHKS and CDR2 YYEKEE come from the germline V gene (reference sequence). CDR3 region: CASSLDLQNEQFF. In DNA, the CDR3 is TGTGCCAGCAGCTTGGACCTTCAGAATGAGCAGTTCTTC.

With respect to this clone: Given the absence of the conserved phenylalanine or tryptophan at the CDR3 end, a read error is likely. The rearrangement uses TRBV10-2 and TRBJ2-7; D is uncertain. Trimming removed 2 bases at V and 0 bases at J, with 8 bases between. Germline CDR1 reads WSHSY; CDR2 reads SAAADI. The CDR3 runs to 14 residues. CDR3 nucleotide sequence: TGCGCCAGCAGTGAGCAGACTTCCTCCTACGAGCAGTACTCC. It is translated as CASSEQTSSYEQYS.

This rearrangement joins TRBV29-1 to TRBJ1-5, with 9 bases lining up with TRBD1. The V gene end was trimmed by 4 bases and the J gene end by 0 bases; junction bases not matched to a gene: 10. CDR1 SQVTM and CDR2 ANQGSEA come from the germline V gene. There are 17 residues in the CDR3. CDR3 DNA sequence: TGCAGCGTTGGAAAAGAGGACAGGGGCAGTAGCAATCAGCCCCAGCATTTT. Its protein product is CSVGKEDRGSSNQPQHF.

This clone was picked up one time. The chain has TRBV18 and TRBJ1-1, with a tentative D call TRBD1 (6 bases). V gave up 5 bases and J gave up 4 bases, with 14 bases separating them. The CDR3 covers 14 residues. Germline V gene lookup returns CDR1 KGHSH and CDR2 LQKENI. CDR3 in amino acids: CASSIQGVGTEAFF. The DNA of the CDR3 is TGTGCCAGCTCAATACAGGGAGTAGGCACTGAAGCTTTCTTT.

The chain recombines TRBV19 with TRBJ1-6; 7 nucleotides align to TRBD1. This CDR3 is built from 14 residues. Germline-derived CDR1 and CDR2 are LNHDA and SQIVND (reference sequence). The V and J ends lost 6 bases and 5 bases, in that order; junction bases with no gene match: 4. The CDR3 bases are TGTGCCAGTAGGACAGGGATAGATAATTCACCCCTCCACTTT. Translated: CASRTGIDNSPLHF. The variable domain in full, completed from reference TRBV19 and TRBJ1-6, reads DGGITQSPKYLFRKEGQNVTLSCEQNLNHDAMYWYRQDPGQGLRLIYYSQIVNDFQKGDIAEGYSVSREKKESFPLTVTSAQKNPTAFYLCASRTGIDNSPLHFGNGTRLTVT.

This clone occurred once. This sequence joins TRBV5-4 and TRBJ2-3; the match to TRBD2 covers 8 bases. This CDR3 is built from 16 residues. J gave up 6 bases and V 0 bases, and 9 bases lay outside the gene matches. Germline CDR1 reads SGHNT; CDR2 reads YYREEE (reference sequence). This chain's CDR3 is CASSLAHGGAADTQYF. Here the CDR3 DNA reads TGTGCCAGCAGCTTGGCCCACGGGGGGGCCGCTGATACGCAGTATTTT.

The chain is built from TRBV6-6 and TRBJ1-2, with TRBD1 matching over 10 bases. This CDR3 region has 13 residues. Germline V gene lookup returns CDR1 MNHNY and CDR2 SVGAGI (reference sequence). Trimming took 4 bases from V and 5 from J; bases not matched to a gene: 1. CDR3 sequence reads: CASSSGQGYGYTF. CDR3 nucleotides: TGTGCCAGCAGTTCGGGACAGGGGTATGGCTACACCTTC.

This clone was observed a single time. The chain recombines TRBV6-5 with TRBJ2-1; 8 bases line up with TRBD2. Unmatched junction bases numbered 4, after V lost 1 base and J lost 5 bases. The CDR3 runs 15 residues. Germline V gene lookup returns CDR1 MNHEY and CDR2 SVGAGI. The CDR3 sequence is CASSYYGGADNEQFF. The CDR3 region has the DNA TGTGCCAGCAGTTACTACGGGGGGGCCGACAATGAGCAGTTCTTC.

The genes are TRBV5-1 and TRBJ2-7; D unresolved. This CDR3 has 14 amino acids. Germline V lookup: CDR1 SGHRS, CDR2 YFSETQ. Between the trimmed V and J ends, which lost 0 bases and 2 bases, there was a span of 9 bases. The CDR3 region is CASSLGPITYEQYF. In nucleotides, the CDR3 is TGCGCCAGCAGCTTGGGGCCGATAACCTACGAGCAGTACTTC.

The rearrangement uses TRBV7-8 and TRBJ1-6; TRBD1 might be the D (6 bases). The CDR3 is made up of 16 amino acids. Deletions cut 5 bases from V and 6 bases from J, with 17 bases between. Germline V gives CDR1 SGHVS, CDR2 FQNEAQ. The CDR3 DNA sequence: TGTGCCAGCAGCCCCCCTGGGGGGGGCGCTAATTCACCCCTCCACTTT. Amino acids: CASSPPGGGANSPLHF.

The gene calls are TRBV6-1 and TRBJ1-3; tentatively, D is TRBD1 (5 bases). Germline CDR1 and CDR2: MNHNS and SASEGT. The V end lost 7 bases, the J end lost 0 bases, and 10 bases lay between the germline ends. The CDR3 covers 14 residues. The CDR3 DNA follows: TGTGCCAGCACCAGGGCTTACTCTGGAAACACCATATATTTT. It translates to CASTRAYSGNTIYF.

This sequence joins TRBV30 and TRBJ2-1; 13 bases line up with TRBD2. From germline, CDR1 is GTSNPN and CDR2 SVGIG (reference sequence). Unmatched junction bases numbered 7, after V lost 4 bases and J lost 7 bases. This CDR3 comprises 15 residues. This chain's CDR3 is CAWNRLAGGGNEQFF. CDR3 nucleotides: TGTGCCTGGAACAGACTAGCGGGGGGTGGGAATGAGCAGTTCTTC.

This sequence joins TRBV6-5 and TRBJ1-4; D ambiguous. In germline, CDR1 is MNHEY, CDR2 SVGAGI. Trimming stripped 4 bases from V and 8 bases from J, with 20 bases between. CDR3 size: 16 residues. The CDR3, as DNA: TGTGCCAGCAGTTTCAACCGAAGCCCCGAACGGGAAAAACTGTTTTTT. Translated: CASSFNRSPEREKLFF.

This chain uses TRBV7-9 with TRBJ2-1, with TRBD1 as a possible D gene (6 bases). The CDR3 covers 15 residues. Germline V gene data show CDR1 as SEHNR and CDR2 as FQNEAQ (reference sequence). V lost 1 base and J 6 bases, leaving 13 bases between the germline ends. CDR3 sequence reads: CASSLEWGTPNEQFF. CDR3 bases: TGTGCCAGCAGCTTAGAGTGGGGGACACCCAATGAGCAGTTCTTC.

The rearrangement joins TRBV6-4 to TRBJ1-6, with a possible D match to TRBD1 (6 bases). The V and J ends lost 4 bases and 6 bases respectively, with 19 bases between them. CDR1 and CDR2 from the germline V gene are MRHNA and SNTAGT. The CDR3 consists of 17 residues. In DNA, the CDR3 is TGTGCCAGCAGTGCCCCCCGAAACAGGGCTCCTAATTCACCCCTCCACTTT. It specifies CASSAPRNRAPNSPLHF.

CDR3 DNA: TGTGCCAGCACAGGGAATATCGATGGCTACACCTTC. Protein product: CASTGNIDGYTF. The V and J genes are TRBV2 and TRBJ1-2; possibly TRBD1 for D (5 bases). V was pared by 7 bases and J by 6 bases, with 12 bases between. This CDR3 region has 12 residues. From germline, CDR1 is SNHLY and CDR2 FYNNEI.

The chain carries TRBV6-6 and TRBJ1-2, with D perhaps matching TRBD1 (5 bases). This CDR3 has 13 amino acids. V lost 6 bases and J lost 2, with 10 bases in between. Germline V gene lookup returns CDR1 MNHNY and CDR2 SVGAGI (reference sequence). CDR3 protein: CASSAGRNYGYTF. The CDR3, as DNA: TGTGCCAGCAGCGCGGGGCGGAACTATGGCTACACCTTC.